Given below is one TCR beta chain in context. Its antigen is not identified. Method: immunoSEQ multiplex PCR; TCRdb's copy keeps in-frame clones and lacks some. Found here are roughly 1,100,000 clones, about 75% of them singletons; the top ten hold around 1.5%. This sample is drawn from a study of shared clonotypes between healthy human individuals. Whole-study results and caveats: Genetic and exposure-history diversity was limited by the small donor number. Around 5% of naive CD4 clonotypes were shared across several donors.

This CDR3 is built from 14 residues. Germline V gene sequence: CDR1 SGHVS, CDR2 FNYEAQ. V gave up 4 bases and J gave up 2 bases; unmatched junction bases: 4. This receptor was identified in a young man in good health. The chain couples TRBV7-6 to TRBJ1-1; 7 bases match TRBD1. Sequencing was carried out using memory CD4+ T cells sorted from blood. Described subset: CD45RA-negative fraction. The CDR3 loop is CASSSNRGNTEAFF. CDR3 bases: TGTGCCAGCAGCTCGAACAGGGGTAACACTGAAGCTTTCTTT.